The clone carrying this TCR beta chain was counted only a few times. Germline V gene sequence: CDR1 SGHDT, CDR2 YYEEEE. The CDR3 extends over 12 amino acids. The V gene lost 7 bases and the J gene lost 3 bases, with 10 bases spanning the gap. A universal primer site and UMIs were added as TCR cDNA was made by 5'RACE template switching. TCRdb reprocessed the 5' RACE reads with MiXCR, giving one entry per CDR3 protein. The data contain approximately 26,000 distinct CDR3 sequences, approximately 4.8% of them singletons. This entry belongs to a study of T cells after yellow fever vaccination. Points from the study as a whole: Clonotype sharing between CD4 and CD8 compartments was small.

The chain has TRBV5-6 and TRBJ1-1; D may be TRBD1 (5 bases). The sequence derives from a man between 18 and 29 years old who received the YFV17D yellow fever vaccine. Here the sequenced sample was PBMCs, either bulk or a sorted T-cell subset (CD4+, CD8+, memory, or dextramer-sorted; not recorded which), taken on the day of the yellow fever booster vaccination. The CDR3 DNA is TGTGCCAGCGAGTCCAGGGACACTGAAGCTTTCTTT. It encodes CASESRDTEAFF.